This T cell receptor (beta chain) was identified in a study of blood T cells in healthy people across ages. Primers used in a second PCR of roughly 6 to 11 cycles were a sample-barcoded 5' primer and a J-beta primer mix. TCRdb re-called the 5' RACE reads through MiXCR, storing one row per CDR3 protein. This repertoire shows around 940,000 distinct CDR3 sequences, 51% found once; its top ten account for about 21%. V gave up 4 bases and J gave up 1 base; unmatched junction bases: 8. The CDR3 is 16 residues long. The germline CDR1 and CDR2 sequences are SGDLS and YYNGEE. Study-wide points: While age rose, TCR beta diversity per million T cells dropped in a roughly linear way.

This clonotype was observed a handful of times. The antigen remains unidentified. This chain uses TRBV9 with TRBJ2-4; TRBD2 agrees at 7 bases. Input material: blood. This TCR was sampled from a woman between 55 and 75 years old in good health. CDR3 loop: CASSSTSEGAKNIQYF. As DNA, the CDR3 is TGTGCCAGCAGCTCCACTAGCGAGGGGGCCAAAAACATTCAGTACTTC.